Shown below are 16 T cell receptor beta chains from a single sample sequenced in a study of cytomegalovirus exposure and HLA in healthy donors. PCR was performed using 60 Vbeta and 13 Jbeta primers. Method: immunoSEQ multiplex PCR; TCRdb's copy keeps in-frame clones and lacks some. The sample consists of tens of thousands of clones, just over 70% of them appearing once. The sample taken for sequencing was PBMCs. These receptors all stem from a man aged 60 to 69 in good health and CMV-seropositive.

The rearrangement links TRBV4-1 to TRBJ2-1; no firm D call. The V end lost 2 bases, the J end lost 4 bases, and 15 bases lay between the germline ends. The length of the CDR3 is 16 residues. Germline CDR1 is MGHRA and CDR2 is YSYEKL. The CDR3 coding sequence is TGCGCCAGCAGCCAACTTGACATGTTGATTTACAATGAGCAGTTCTTC. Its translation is CASSQLDMLIYNEQFF.

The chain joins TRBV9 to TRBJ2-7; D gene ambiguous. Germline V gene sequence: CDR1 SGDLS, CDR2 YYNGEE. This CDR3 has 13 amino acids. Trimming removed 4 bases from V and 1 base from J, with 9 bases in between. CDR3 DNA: TGTGCCAGCAGCACGACGGGTTCCTACGAGCAGTACTTC. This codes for CASSTTGSYEQYF.

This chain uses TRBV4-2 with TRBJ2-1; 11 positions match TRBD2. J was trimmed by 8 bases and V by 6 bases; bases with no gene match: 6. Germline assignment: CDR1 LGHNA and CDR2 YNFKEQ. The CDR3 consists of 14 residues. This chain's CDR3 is CASSPSGGNDEQFF. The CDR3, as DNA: TGTGCCAGCAGTCCTAGCGGGGGGAACGATGAGCAGTTCTTC.

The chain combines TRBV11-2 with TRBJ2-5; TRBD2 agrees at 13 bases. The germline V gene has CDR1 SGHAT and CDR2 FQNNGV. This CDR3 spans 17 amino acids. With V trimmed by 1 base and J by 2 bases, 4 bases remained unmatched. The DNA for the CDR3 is TGTGCCAGCAGCTTAGGGCCGGGACTAGCGGGGCAAGAGACCCAGTACTTC. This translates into CASSLGPGLAGQETQYF.

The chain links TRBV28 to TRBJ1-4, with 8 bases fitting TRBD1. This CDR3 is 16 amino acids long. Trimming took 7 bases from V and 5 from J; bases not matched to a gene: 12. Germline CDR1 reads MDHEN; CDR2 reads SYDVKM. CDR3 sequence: CASTSDAGTGNEKLFF. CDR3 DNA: TGTGCCAGCACTTCCGACGCCGGGACAGGAAATGAAAAACTGTTTTTT.

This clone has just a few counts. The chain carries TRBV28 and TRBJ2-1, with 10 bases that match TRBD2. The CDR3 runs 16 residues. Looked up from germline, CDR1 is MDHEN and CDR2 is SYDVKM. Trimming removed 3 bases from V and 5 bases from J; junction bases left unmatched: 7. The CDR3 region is CASSFPSGRAHNEQFF. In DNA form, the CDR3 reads TGTGCCAGCAGTTTCCCCAGCGGGAGGGCCCACAATGAGCAGTTCTTC.

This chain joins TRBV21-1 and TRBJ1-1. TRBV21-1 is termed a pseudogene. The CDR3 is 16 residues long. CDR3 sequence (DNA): TGTGCCAGCAGCAAAGGGGGGGAGAGGGGCCCCACTGAAGCTTTCTTT. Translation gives CASSKGGERGPTEAFF.

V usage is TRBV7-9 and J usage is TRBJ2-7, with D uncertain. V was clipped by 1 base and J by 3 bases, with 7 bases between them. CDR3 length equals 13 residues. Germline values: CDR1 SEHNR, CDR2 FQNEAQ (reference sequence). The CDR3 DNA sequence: TGTGCCAGCAGCTTAGTGCCAGGCTACGAGCAGTACTTC. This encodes CASSLVPGYEQYF.

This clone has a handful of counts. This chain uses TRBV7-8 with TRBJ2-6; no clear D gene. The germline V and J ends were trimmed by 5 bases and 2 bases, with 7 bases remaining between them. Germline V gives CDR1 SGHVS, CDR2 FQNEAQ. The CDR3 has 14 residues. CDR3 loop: CASSPYTGANVLTF. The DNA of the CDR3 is TGTGCCAGCAGCCCTTATACTGGGGCCAACGTCCTGACTTTC.

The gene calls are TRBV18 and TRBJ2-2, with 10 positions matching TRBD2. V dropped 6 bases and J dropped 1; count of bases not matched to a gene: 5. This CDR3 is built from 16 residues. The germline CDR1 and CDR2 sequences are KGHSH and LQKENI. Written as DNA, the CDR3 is TGTGCCAGCTCGTCTACTAGCGGGGTGAACACCGGGGAGCTGTTTTTT. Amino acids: CASSSTSGVNTGELFF.

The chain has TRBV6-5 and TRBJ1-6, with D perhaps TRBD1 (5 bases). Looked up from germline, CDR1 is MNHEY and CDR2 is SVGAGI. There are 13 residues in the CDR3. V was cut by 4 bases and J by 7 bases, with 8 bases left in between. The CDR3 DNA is TGTGCCAGCAGTTCAGGGTGGAATTCACCCCTCCACTTT. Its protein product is CASSSGWNSPLHF.

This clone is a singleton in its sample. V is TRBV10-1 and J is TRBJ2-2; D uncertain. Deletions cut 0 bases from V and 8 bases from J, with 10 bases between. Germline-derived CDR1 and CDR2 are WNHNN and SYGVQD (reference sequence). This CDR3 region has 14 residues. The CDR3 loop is CASSESIPGGELFF. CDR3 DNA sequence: TGCGCCAGCAGTGAGTCGATACCCGGGGGGGAGCTGTTTTTT.

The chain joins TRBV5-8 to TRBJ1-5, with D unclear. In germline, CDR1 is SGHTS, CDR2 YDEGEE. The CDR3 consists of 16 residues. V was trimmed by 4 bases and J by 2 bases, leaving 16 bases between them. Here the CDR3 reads CASSRPPQVGNQPQHF. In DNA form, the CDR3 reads TGTGCCAGCAGCAGACCCCCGCAGGTGGGCAATCAGCCCCAGCATTTT.

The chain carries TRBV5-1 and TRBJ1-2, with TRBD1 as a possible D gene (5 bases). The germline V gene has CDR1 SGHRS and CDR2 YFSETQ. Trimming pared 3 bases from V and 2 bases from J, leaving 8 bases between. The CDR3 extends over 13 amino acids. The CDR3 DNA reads TGCGCCAGCAGCTCGGAGGGGAACTATGGCTACACCTTC. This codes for CASSSEGNYGYTF.

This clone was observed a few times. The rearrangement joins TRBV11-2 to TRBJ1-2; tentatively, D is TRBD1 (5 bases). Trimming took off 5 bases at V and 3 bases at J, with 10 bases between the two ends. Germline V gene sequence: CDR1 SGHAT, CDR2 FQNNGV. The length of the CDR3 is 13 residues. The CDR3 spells CASSPGQDYGYTF. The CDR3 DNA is TGTGCCAGCAGCCCCGGACAAGACTATGGCTACACCTTC.

In nucleotides, the CDR3 is TGTGCCAGCAGCCAAGATGGGACAGGCCACAATGAGCAGTTCTTC. Residues: CASSQDGTGHNEQFF. The chain joins TRBV4-2 to TRBJ2-1, with 8 bases identical to TRBD1. Germline V gene data show CDR1 as LGHNA and CDR2 as YNFKEQ. V lost 0 bases, J lost 5 bases, and 3 bases stayed unmatched. CDR3 length: 15 residues.